This T cell receptor beta chain was obtained from a study of T cell responses to AZD1222 COVID-19 vaccine. Study-wide context: Pooling of second doses given at about 4 or about 12 weeks was done. Findings and caveats of the study: Seropositive status at baseline applied to only a handful of AZD1222 recipients. Donors, mostly white British, included more females; clonal diversity was possibly underestimated. There were repertoire samples only from the period after the peak T cell response.

Sequencing was performed with immunoSEQ multiplex PCR; in TCRdb, only in-frame clones are kept and a portion is missing. The sample carries fewer than 130,000 clones, approximately 85% recorded once. Germline V gene sequence: CDR1 SNHLY, CDR2 FYNNEI. J was trimmed by 1 base and V by 10 bases; bases with no gene match: 9. The CDR3 covers 15 residues. Remarks on this clone: Its antigen is unknown.

The sample consisted of peripheral blood, taken on day 0 of AZD1222 vaccination. This receptor was identified in an adult in good health. The genes are TRBV2 and TRBJ2-5; TRBD1 matches at 10 bases. CDR3 in amino acids: CATRGGQGSQETQYF. The CDR3 nucleotides are TGTGCCACCCGGGGGGGACAGGGGTCCCAAGAGACCCAGTACTTC.